This TCR beta chain comes out of a study of blood T cell repertoires in COVID-19. Study-wide background: Acute and convalescent COVID-19 specimens originated in the United States, Italy and Spain.

With V trimmed by 2 bases and J by 9 bases, 9 bases remained unmatched. The CDR3 contains 15 residues. Germline lookup yields CDR1 SGDLS and CDR2 YYNGEE. Original data processing: Estimation of nucleated cell counts relied on the amplification of reference gene primers. Data came from immunoSEQ multiplex PCR; TCRdb stores just in-frame clones and leaves some out. The V and J calls and clone size are taken from that table; D and trimming were inferred from the DNA. Of roughly 200,000 clones listed, 85% are singletons. Source material: peripheral blood. This receptor was obtained from a person between 65 and 80 years old with COVID-19, enrolled during active disease. The chain joins TRBV9 to TRBJ2-1; 9 nucleotides line up with TRBD1. CDR3 residues: CASSVGQGSLFEQFF. DNA of the CDR3: TGTGCCAGCAGCGTCGGACAGGGGTCCCTTTTTGAGCAGTTCTTC.